Reported below is one TCR beta chain. The antigen is undetermined. The record originates from a study of CXCR3-negative and CXCR3-positive naive CD8 T cells. Regarding the study as a whole: CXCR3 levels fell partly with cryopreservation; most assays relied on fresh PBMCs.

TRB cDNA was prepared as libraries by UMI-labeled 5' RACE. TCRdb re-called the 5' RACE reads and catalogs CDR3 proteins one per entry, DNA excluded. The sample table includes about 130,000 distinct CDR3 sequences. CD45RO-CCR7+CD27+CD95- was the phenotype of naive CD8+ T cells. The sample consisted of naive CXCR3- CD8+ T cells from blood. As to subset: CD45RO-CCR7+CD27+CD95- naive CD8+ T cells lacking CXCR3 (TNR3-). This clonotype was obtained from a human donor in good health. Some clones in this sample may be carry-over from other donors' samples.

The CDR3 loop reads CASSLDPGQGEYTQYF. V and J are TRBV28 and TRBJ2-3; no DNA is available, so the TRBD1 call from TCRdb remains unchecked. This CDR3 is 16 amino acids long. CDR1 MDHEN and CDR2 SYDVKM come from the germline V gene.